This TCR beta chain was identified in a study of blood T cell repertoires in COVID-19. Looking at the study overall: Samples taken during acute and convalescent COVID-19 were collected in the United States, Italy and Spain.

The CDR3 extends over 13 amino acids. The V end was cut by 4 bases, the J end by 5 bases, with 12 bases between. CDR1 is SGHTS, CDR2 YDEGEE, per germline. Source study methods: How many nucleated cells were present was estimated from reference gene primer amplification. Assay: immunoSEQ multiplex PCR; the TCRdb copy retains only in-frame clones and omits some. V, J and clone size are taken as reported in that table, and D and trimming were inferred from the DNA itself. The repertoire consists of around 270,000 clones, with around 87% occurring once and the leading ten covering about 2.1%. V usage is TRBV5-8 and J usage is TRBJ1-2; a weak D match, TRBD1 (5 bases). The receptor was isolated from a woman aged 45-59 years with acute or convalescent COVID-19. Sequenced input: peripheral blood. CDR3 sequence: CASSHDAGYGYTF. The CDR3 DNA reads TGTGCCAGCAGCCACGACGCAGGGTATGGCTACACCTTC.